The clone carrying this T cell receptor (beta chain) was seen a few times. Other DNA sequences in this sample translate to the same CDR3. Germline V gives CDR1 WNHNN, CDR2 SYGVQD (reference sequence). V was clipped by 4 bases and J by 5 bases; unmatched bases: 4. The CDR3 spans 13 residues. These data are taken from a study of shared clonotypes between healthy human individuals. All donors were healthy HIV-negative adults lacking recent acute infections or vaccinations. TCRdb's copy holds only in-frame clones and misses some; the assay was immunoSEQ multiplex PCR. The sample lists roughly 500,000 clones; 90% to 96% were seen once.

Sequencing was done on a sample of naive CD4+ T cells sorted from blood. Subset: CD45RA+ positively selected. The V call is TRBV10-1, the J call TRBJ1-1; 7 positions agree with TRBD1. The TCR was taken from a woman aged 25-40 years in good health. The CDR3, as DNA: TGCGCCAGCAGTGGACAGGGAGGGACTGAAGCTTTCTTT. This encodes CASSGQGGTEAFF.